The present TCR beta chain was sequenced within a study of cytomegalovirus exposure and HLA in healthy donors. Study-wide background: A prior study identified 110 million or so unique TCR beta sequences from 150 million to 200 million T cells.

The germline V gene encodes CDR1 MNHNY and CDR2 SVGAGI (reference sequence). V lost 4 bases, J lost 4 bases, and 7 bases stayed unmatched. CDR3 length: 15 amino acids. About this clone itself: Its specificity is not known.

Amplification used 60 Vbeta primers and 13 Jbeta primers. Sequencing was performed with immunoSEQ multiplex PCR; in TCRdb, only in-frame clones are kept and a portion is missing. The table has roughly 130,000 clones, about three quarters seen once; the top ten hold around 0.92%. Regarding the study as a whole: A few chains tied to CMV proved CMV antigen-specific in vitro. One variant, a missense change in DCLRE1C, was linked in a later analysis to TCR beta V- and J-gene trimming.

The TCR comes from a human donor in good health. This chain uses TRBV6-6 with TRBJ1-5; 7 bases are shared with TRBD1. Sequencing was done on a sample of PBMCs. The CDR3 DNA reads TGTGCCAGCAGTTCCCACGACAGGGCAAATCAGCCCCAGCATTTT. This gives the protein CASSSHDRANQPQHF.